Presented here are 17 T cell receptor beta chains from one specimen sequenced in a study of T cell responses to AZD1222 COVID-19 vaccine. Measured with immunoSEQ multiplex PCR; TCRdb has only the in-frame clones, and not every one. The table has about 150,000 clones, 80% to 90% seen once. This specimen consisted of peripheral blood, obtained on day 0 of MenACWY control vaccination. These receptors all come from an adult in good health.

The table lists this clone with a count of one. V gene TRBV12-3 or TRBV12-4 combines with J gene TRBJ2-7; 7 bases align to TRBD1. Trimming at V came to 2 bases and at J to 4 bases, leaving 2 bases not matched to a gene. The CDR3 is 13 amino acids. The CDR3 protein is CASSLRQGYEQYF. The CDR3 DNA reads as TGTGCCAGCAGTTTAAGACAGGGTTACGAGCAGTACTTC.

This clone was recorded only once. The chain is built from TRBV3-1 (or the pseudogene TRBV3-2) and TRBJ1-2, with D unresolved. The CDR3 covers 13 residues. V was cut by 1 base and J by 8 bases, with 11 bases left in between. The V gene's germline CDR1 is LGHDT and CDR2 YNNKEL (reference sequence). The CDR3 DNA follows: TGTGCCAGCAGCCAAGGGGAGGCGGCAGGCTACACCTTC. Translated, it gives CASSQGEAAGYTF.

CDR3 in DNA: TGTGCCAGCTCACCGCCGTTTGGTAGCGGGATAAACAATGAGCAGTTCTTC. Protein product: CASSPPFGSGINNEQFF. The chain links TRBV18 to TRBJ2-1, with 8 bases lining up with TRBD2. The germline V gene encodes CDR1 KGHSH and CDR2 LQKENI. This CDR3 contains 17 residues. V lost 3 bases to trimming and J lost 5 bases; unmatched junction nucleotides: 12.

This clone came up once. V and J are TRBV4-1 and TRBJ2-7, with 9 positions matching TRBD1. From germline, CDR1 is MGHRA and CDR2 YSYEKL. The CDR3 spans 12 residues. The junction had 2 bases not matched to a gene; V was cut back by 5 bases and J by 6 bases. CDR3 sequence (DNA): TGCGCCAGCAGCTACAGGGGGCTCGAGCAGTACTTC. Translating gives CASSYRGLEQYF.

The chain combines TRBV7-8 with TRBJ1-5, with TRBD1 as a possible D gene (5 bases). There are 16 residues in the CDR3. Germline CDR1 and CDR2: SGHVS and FQNEAQ. V dropped 1 base and J dropped 4 bases, with 14 bases sitting between them. The CDR3 sequence is CASSLEYGAPNQPQHF. As DNA, the CDR3 is TGTGCCAGCAGCTTAGAATACGGGGCACCTAATCAGCCCCAGCATTTT.

This chain links TRBV4-2 with TRBJ1-1; D ambiguous. The CDR3 contains 15 residues. The V gene's germline CDR1 is LGHNA and CDR2 YNFKEQ. Trimming shortened V by 7 bases and J by 3 bases, and 18 bases separated the two germline ends. CDR3 nucleotide sequence: TGTGCCAGCACCACCGGGGTTCTCCAGGACACTGAAGCTTTCTTT. Amino acid sequence: CASTTGVLQDTEAFF.

This clone was counted a single time. The chain uses TRBV3-1 (or the pseudogene TRBV3-2) and TRBJ1-1; D remains ambiguous. The CDR3 totals 14 residues. Germline CDR1 and CDR2: LGHDT and YNNKEL (reference sequence). V lost 6 bases and J lost 1, with 12 bases in between. CDR3 protein: CASRPRTGNTEAFF. The CDR3 DNA reads TGTGCCAGCAGACCTCGGACGGGGAACACTGAAGCTTTCTTT.

The rearrangement links TRBV9 to TRBJ2-1, with 9 bases aligning to TRBD2. There are 16 residues in the CDR3. The junction had 9 bases not matched to a gene; V was cut back by 4 bases and J by 4 bases. Germline loops: CDR1 SGDLS, CDR2 YYNGEE. The CDR3 nucleotides are TGTGCCAGCAGCCAGTCCTCTAGCGGGACTTACAATGAGCAGTTCTTC. Translation gives CASSQSSSGTYNEQFF.

The rearrangement links TRBV10-3 to TRBJ2-3; unclear D gene. Between the trimmed V and J ends, which lost 8 bases and 5 bases, there was a span of 8 bases. This CDR3 region has 11 residues. Germline values: CDR1 ENHRY, CDR2 SYGVKD. Here the CDR3 reads CAIGAEDTQYF. The CDR3 DNA is TGTGCCATCGGTGCGGAAGATACGCAGTATTTT.

This clone appeared a few times. The gene calls are TRBV6-6 and TRBJ2-1; D gene uncertain. Trimming removed 1 base from V and 4 bases from J, with 5 bases in between. The germline CDR1 and CDR2 sequences are MNHNY and SVGAGI (reference sequence). This CDR3 is built from 13 residues. The CDR3 reads CASSYYTYNEQFF. The DNA for the CDR3 is TGTGCCAGCAGTTACTACACTTACAATGAGCAGTTCTTC.

This clone is a singleton in its sample. The rearrangement joins TRBV11-3 to TRBJ1-3; D ambiguous. The length of the CDR3 is 13 residues. Germline CDR1 reads SGHNT; CDR2 reads YENEEA. V was shortened by 3 bases and J by 3 bases, with 6 bases between the two germline ends. The CDR3 sequence is CASSFSSGNTIYF. CDR3 coding DNA: TGTGCCAGCAGCTTCAGTAGTGGAAACACCATATATTTT.

The V call is TRBV2, the J call TRBJ2-1, with TRBD2 matching over 12 bases. Germline V CDR1 and CDR2: SNHLY, FYNNEI. The CDR3 consists of 15 residues. Trimming cost V 6 bases and J 5 bases; bases outside gene matches: 5. The CDR3 region is CASSGTSGRHNEQFF. The CDR3 DNA follows: TGTGCCAGCAGCGGCACTAGCGGGAGGCACAATGAGCAGTTCTTC. The full variable domain, rest sourced from reference TRBV2 and TRBJ2-1, is EPEVTQTPSHQVTQMGQEVILRCVPISNHLYFYWYRQILGQKVEFLVSFYNNEISEKSEIFDDQFSVERPDGSNFTLKIRSTKLEDSAMYFCASSGTSGRHNEQFFGPGTRLTVL.

The V and J genes are TRBV14 and TRBJ2-7; TRBD1 might be the D (5 bases). Trimming removed 1 base at V and 3 bases at J, with 16 bases between. The CDR3 loop spans 16 amino acids. Per the germline V gene, CDR1 is SGHDN and CDR2 is FVKESK. In DNA form, the CDR3 reads TGTGCCAGCAGCCAAGGAACATCAGGGCGAGGCTACGAGCAGTACTTC. As protein: CASSQGTSGRGYEQYF.

The rearrangement joins TRBV7-2 to TRBJ1-1; TRBD1 matches 8 bases. Germline CDR1 reads SGHTA; CDR2 reads FQGNSA. Losses at the gene ends were 5 bases for V and 5 bases for J; bases not matched to a gene: 7. The CDR3 is made up of 14 amino acids. CDR3 DNA: TGTGCCAGCAGCGGAAACAGGGGGGGGACTGAAGCTTTCTTT. This gives the protein CASSGNRGGTEAFF.

The CDR3 reads CASSQLQLTSTDTQYF. CDR3 in DNA: TGCGCCAGCAGCCAATTACAGCTCACTAGCACAGATACGCAGTATTTT. The chain joins TRBV4-1 to TRBJ2-3; D is unclear. The CDR3 is 16 amino acids. Germline assignment: CDR1 MGHRA and CDR2 YSYEKL. V lost 2 bases, J lost 0 bases, and 12 bases lay in between.

The gene calls are TRBV11-1 and TRBJ2-1, with a possible D match to TRBD1 (6 bases). The CDR3 has 12 residues. The germline CDR1 and CDR2 sequences are SGHAT and FQDESV (reference sequence). The V end was cut by 6 bases, the J end by 7 bases, with 10 bases between. The CDR3: CASSTQGNEQFF. CDR3 bases: TGTGCCAGCAGTACTCAGGGGAATGAGCAGTTCTTC.

The chain couples TRBV19 to TRBJ2-4; a possible D gene is TRBD2 (6 bases). Germline V gives CDR1 LNHDA, CDR2 SQIVND (reference sequence). The CDR3 is made up of 14 amino acids. V was pared by 5 bases and J by 3 bases, with 11 bases between. CDR3 in DNA: TGTGCCAGTAGTTCGGGGGATGTCAAAAACATTCAGTACTTC. Amino acid sequence: CASSSGDVKNIQYF.